This T cell receptor (beta chain) was sequenced in a study of T cells in Graves' hyperthyroidism and ophthalmopathy (dated by TCRdb to the late 2010s). Looking at the study overall: Peripheral blood samples were taken at the time of initial diagnosis, prior to any treatment. After blood sampling, hyperthyroidism patients were treated with methimazole at a starting dose of 30 mg daily, and ophthalmopathy patients were treated with high-dose intravenous methylprednisolone. Thyroid tissue and blood T-cell repertoires from several Graves' hyperthyroidism patients were also compared in the study. To identify distinguishing TCR V-J signatures, a discovery cohort of 95 to 100 patients was used, comprising some 45 with Graves' ophthalmopathy and approximately 57 with stable Graves' hyperthyroidism. The approximately 100 discovery patients were randomly divided into training and test sets at a 7:3 ratio. Prospective prediction of ophthalmopathy was tested in an independent validation cohort consisting of some 20 hyperthyroidism patients and 15 to 17 patients who later progressed to ophthalmopathy. According to the paper, TCR Vbeta CDR3 sequencing was carried out on roughly 130 peripheral blood samples, which came from some 41 ophthalmopathy, 75 or so hyperthyroidism and roughly 17 progressor patients.

Many counts were recorded for this clonotype. What this receptor recognizes is not known. Within one base of it there is no much larger clone, and no base qualities were kept. The paper's findings and limits, for the study overall: In validation, the model predicted progression to ophthalmopathy with 65% to 71% sensitivity and roughly 72% specificity, a median of 6.5 months before onset. In cross-validation, a model built on a 13 V-J signature told ophthalmopathy apart from stable hyperthyroidism with approximately 90% sensitivity and 81% to 82% specificity, and in testing the same model reached 80%/75%. Most expanded thyroid clonotypes (frequency above 0.001) were also found in blood, which suggests that blood repertoires may mirror thyroid immune responses. No statistical method was used to fix the sample size in advance, and group allocation was not hidden from the investigators.

Including the terminal cysteine and phenylalanine, the CDR3 comprises 15 residues. Only the CDR3 DNA is retained, 45 bases long and in frame from the first base. CDR1 and CDR2 are drawn from the germline V gene: SGHAT, FQNNGV. V is cut back by 5 bases and J by 3 bases, with 6 bases in the junction unmatched. Ophthalmopathy patients had moderately to severely active disease, Clinical Activity Score of at least 3, NOSPECS grade of at least 4, and duration under 3 months. The study excluded patients with uncontrolled infections, other autoimmune diseases, pregnancy or lactation. Diagnoses were based on clinical symptoms, serum thyroxine and TRAb, thyroid ultrasound and orbital computed tomography. Ficoll-Paque density gradient centrifugation was used to isolate PBMCs from about 10 ml of fresh peripheral blood. Total RNA was extracted with Trizol reagent, and quality was checked on an Agilent 2100 Bioanalyzer.

TCR beta CDR3 regions were amplified from RNA transcripts. The first round of RT-PCR for the TCR CDR3 was performed with the HTBI primer set and the Qiagen OneStep RT-PCR kit. Libraries were constructed in a second round of multiplex PCR, after which size selection and purification were performed. Paired-end sequencing of the libraries was performed with 100 bp reads on an Illumina HiSeq2000. As for the original processing: Raw data were processed with SOAPnuke, discarding reads with adapters, uncalled bases, mean Phred below 15, or no exact constant-primer or identifier match. High-quality paired reads were merged using COPE v1.2.5, and each unique nucleotide sequence was defined as a clonotype. MiTCR v1.1 was used to align the clonotypes against IMGT TRBV, TRBD and TRBJ reference segments. The analysis was restricted to V-J combinations with a frequency above 0.0001, which together covered roughly 99% of the repertoires. The TCS score was defined as F50 (clonal expansion) divided by E x V (chaos), with BLOSUM62-based TCRdist calculated between CDR3 peptides within each V-J. Welch's t-statistics and random forest reduced around 510 V-J features to roughly 13, which were used in a naive Bayes classifier (R e1071). TCRdb trimmed the raw reads at Q25, called clones with MiXCR and kept productive beta chains. Merged by CDR3 protein, the rows form single entries marked with the most common genes and DNA. TCRdb, not the original authors, processed these V and J calls. This sample has over 450,000 distinct CDR3 sequences in its table, and 15% to 20% of those were observed once. The ten largest account for approximately 18% of the sample.

Input material: blood. This chain is built from TRBV11-2 and TRBJ1-4, with TRBD1 identical over 7 junction bases. This TCR came from a woman between 18 and 29 years old with Graves' ophthalmopathy. The CDR3 region: CASSANRGPNEKLFF. At the DNA level, the sequence is TGTGCCAGCAGCGCCAACAGGGGCCCTAATGAAAAACTGTTTTTT.